This TCR beta chain was obtained from a study of OX40 agonist ivuxolimab in advanced cancers. Study-wide results and limits: There were, on average, more expanded clones in CD8+ T cells than in CD4+. Patients who responded partially at 0.1-3.0 mg/kg showed clonal expansion ranking among the lowest.

The data were produced by immunoSEQ multiplex PCR, yet TCRdb's version contains in-frame clones alone and is incomplete. The data show around 72,000 clones, approximately 90% seen once. Notes on this clone: The antigen remains undetermined.

Patients had blood sampled at baseline and again on cycle 4 day 1 and cycle 7 day 1. The CDR3 is 14 amino acids. V lost 6 bases to trimming and J lost 3 bases, with 12 bases between them. CDR1 is MDHEN and CDR2 is SYDVKM in the germline V gene. Specimen: CD4+ or CD8+ T cells sorted from blood, collected in a trial of the OX40 agonist ivuxolimab. The genes are TRBV28 and TRBJ1-5; tentative D call: TRBD1 (6 bases). The TCR originated in an adult with an advanced solid tumor such as melanoma, head and neck, liver or kidney cancer. For the CDR3, the DNA is TGTGCCAGCAGACAGGGTTTTGACAATCAGCCCCAGCATTTT. Translation gives CASRQGFDNQPQHF.